The 10 T cell receptor beta chains given below trace back to one sample, sequenced in a study of T cell repertoires in cytomegalovirus infection. Their specific antigens are unknown. TCRdb recomputed calls from the reads with MiXCR, one row per CDR3 protein. The data hold roughly 280,000 distinct CDR3 sequences, with 20% to 25% observed a single time. This specimen consisted of cultured PBMCs, obtained from culture after CMV antigen stimulation. The receptor set was obtained from a human donor in good health (CMV status not recorded). Some clones in this sample may be carry-over from other donors' samples.

This chain joins TRBV5-1 and TRBJ2-1; a weak D match, TRBD2 (6 bases). V lost 5 bases, J lost 4 bases, and 10 bases lay in between. CDR3 length equals 13 residues. Germline-derived CDR1 and CDR2 are SGHRS and YFSETQ. This CDR3 reads CASRASVYNEQFF. The CDR3 coding sequence is TGCGCCAGCAGGGCTAGCGTATACAATGAGCAGTTCTTC.

This clonotype was detected ten times or more. This chain links TRBV7-2 with TRBJ2-3, with 12 bases that match TRBD1. J gave up 6 bases and V 5 bases, and 12 bases lay outside the gene matches. Germline-derived CDR1 and CDR2 are SGHTA and FQGNSA. CDR3 length equals 17 residues. The CDR3 sequence: CASSTPRDRGRLDTQYF. For the CDR3, the DNA is TGTGCCAGCAGCACTCCCCGGGACAGGGGGCGCTTGGATACGCAGTATTTT.

The chain couples TRBV27 to TRBJ1-4, with TRBD1 matching over 11 bases. V lost 7 bases and J lost 8; bases outside the gene matches: 3. The CDR3 spans 13 residues. Germline V lookup: CDR1 MNHEY, CDR2 SMNVEV (reference sequence). The CDR3 loop reads CASMGQGVEKLFF. The CDR3 DNA reads TGTGCCAGCATGGGACAGGGGGTGGAAAAACTGTTTTTT.

This clonotype showed up just a few times. The chain uses TRBV7-9 and TRBJ2-7; possibly TRBD1 or TRBD2 for D (5 bases each). Looked up from germline, CDR1 is SEHNR and CDR2 is FQNEAQ (reference sequence). V lost 3 bases to trimming and J lost 3 bases, with 15 bases between them. This CDR3 region has 15 residues. The CDR3 loop reads CASSFLPGTHYEQYF. The CDR3 bases are TGTGCCAGCAGCTTTTTACCCGGGACCCACTACGAGCAGTACTTC.

This clonotype was picked up one time. This chain connects TRBV6-6 to TRBJ1-2; a possible D gene is TRBD1 (6 bases). CDR1 and CDR2 from the germline V gene are MNHNY and SVGAGI (reference sequence). Trimming left V 0 bases short and J 8 bases short, with 16 bases between. This CDR3 comprises 15 residues. The CDR3 DNA sequence: TGTGCCAGCAGTTACTCCCGGGACATCCGCTTGGGCTACACCTTC. As protein: CASSYSRDIRLGYTF.

This clonotype has only a few counts. This chain joins TRBV12-5 and TRBJ2-1; 10 bases are a match to TRBD2. Germline V gives CDR1 LGHNT, CDR2 FRNRAP. Trimming at V came to 7 bases and at J to 15 bases, leaving 15 bases not matched to a gene. CDR3 length: 14 residues. This CDR3 is CASALSGRSESAFF. The CDR3, as DNA: TGTGCTAGTGCCCTTAGCGGGAGGTCTGAGTCCGCGTTCTTC.

This clonotype was seen more than once but under ten times. This rearrangement joins TRBV12-3 or TRBV12-4 to TRBJ2-3; 8 bases line up with TRBD1. Germline trimming cut 4 bases from V and 2 bases from J; bases unmatched to any gene: 2. CDR3 length equals 14 residues. DNA of the CDR3: TGTGCCAGCAGTTGGACAGGGCCCACAGATACGCAGTATTTT. Translating gives CASSWTGPTDTQYF.

The J gene is TRBJ2-1, the V gene TRBV4-1; TRBD1 or TRBD2 may be the D gene (6 bases each). This CDR3 has 13 amino acids. Trimming stripped 1 base from V and 8 bases from J, with 9 bases between. In germline, CDR1 is MGHRA, CDR2 YSYEKL. CDR3 region: CASSQGGAYEQFF. Here the CDR3 DNA reads TGCGCCAGCAGCCAAGGGGGGGCTTATGAGCAGTTCTTC.

This clonotype came up many times. The V gene is TRBV4-3, the J gene TRBJ1-1, with 8 bases identical to TRBD1. The CDR3 has 15 amino acids. V shed 4 bases, J shed 5 bases, and the junction held 9 bases outside the gene matches. The germline gives CDR1 LGHNA, CDR2 YSLEER. CDR3 amino acids: CASSRDYRGRTEAFF. The CDR3 coding sequence is TGCGCCAGCAGCCGGGACTACAGGGGGAGGACTGAAGCTTTCTTT.

The chain couples TRBV24-1 to TRBJ2-2, with TRBD1 matching 7 bases. V trimming: 5 bases; J trimming: 1 base; junction bases outside the gene matches: 0. The CDR3 extends over 14 amino acids. From germline, CDR1 is KGHDR and CDR2 SFDVKD. CDR3 protein: CATSGTGNTGELFF. CDR3 nucleotide sequence: TGTGCCACCAGTGGGACAGGGAACACCGGGGAGCTGTTTTTT.